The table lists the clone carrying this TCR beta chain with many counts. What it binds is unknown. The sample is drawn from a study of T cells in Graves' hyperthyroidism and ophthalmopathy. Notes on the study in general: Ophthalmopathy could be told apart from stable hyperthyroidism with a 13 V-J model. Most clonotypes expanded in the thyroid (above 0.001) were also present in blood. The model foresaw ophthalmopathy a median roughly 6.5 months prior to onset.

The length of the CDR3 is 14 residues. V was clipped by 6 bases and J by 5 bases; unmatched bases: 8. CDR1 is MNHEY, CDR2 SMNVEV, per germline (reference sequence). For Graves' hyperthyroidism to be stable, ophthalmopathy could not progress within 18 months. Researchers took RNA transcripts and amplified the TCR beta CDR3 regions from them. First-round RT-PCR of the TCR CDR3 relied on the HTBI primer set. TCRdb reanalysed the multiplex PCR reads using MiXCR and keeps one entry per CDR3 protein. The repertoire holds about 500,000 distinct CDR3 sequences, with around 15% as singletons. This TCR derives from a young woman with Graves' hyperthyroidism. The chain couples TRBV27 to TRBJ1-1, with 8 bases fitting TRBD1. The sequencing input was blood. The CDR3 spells CASSTQGARTEAFF. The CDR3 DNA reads TGTGCCAGCAGCACCCAGGGGGCTCGGACTGAAGCTTTCTTT.